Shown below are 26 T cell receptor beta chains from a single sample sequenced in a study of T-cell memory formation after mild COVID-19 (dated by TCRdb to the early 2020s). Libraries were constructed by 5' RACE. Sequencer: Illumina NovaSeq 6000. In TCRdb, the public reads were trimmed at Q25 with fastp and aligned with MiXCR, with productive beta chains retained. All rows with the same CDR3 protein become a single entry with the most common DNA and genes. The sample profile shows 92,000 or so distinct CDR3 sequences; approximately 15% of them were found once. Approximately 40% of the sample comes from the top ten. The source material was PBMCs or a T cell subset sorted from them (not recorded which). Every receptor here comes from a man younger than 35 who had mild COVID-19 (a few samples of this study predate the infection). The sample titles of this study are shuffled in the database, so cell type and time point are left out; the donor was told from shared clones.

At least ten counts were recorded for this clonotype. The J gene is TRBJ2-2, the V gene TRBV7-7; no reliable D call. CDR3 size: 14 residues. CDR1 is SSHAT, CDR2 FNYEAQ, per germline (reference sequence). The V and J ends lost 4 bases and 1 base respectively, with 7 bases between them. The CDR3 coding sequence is TGTGCCAGCAGCTCCTCCAGGAACACCGGGGAGCTGTTTTTT. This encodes CASSSSRNTGELFF.

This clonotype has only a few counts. The CDR3 region has the DNA TGTGCCAGCAGCGGGGACTATAGTGACATTCAGTACTTC. Encoded protein: CASSGDYSDIQYF. The rearrangement uses TRBV5-6 and TRBJ2-4; TRBD2 agrees at 7 bases. CDR1 SGHDT and CDR2 YYEEEE come from the germline V gene. This CDR3 is 13 amino acids long. V lost 4 bases to trimming and J lost 8 bases; unmatched junction nucleotides: 6.

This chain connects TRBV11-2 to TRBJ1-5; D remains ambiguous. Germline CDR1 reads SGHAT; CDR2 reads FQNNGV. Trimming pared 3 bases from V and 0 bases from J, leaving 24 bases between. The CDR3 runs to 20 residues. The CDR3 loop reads CASSFNLNGRQFLSNQPQHF. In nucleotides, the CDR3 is TGTGCCAGCAGCTTCAACTTAAACGGCAGACAATTCCTTAGCAATCAGCCCCAGCATTTT.

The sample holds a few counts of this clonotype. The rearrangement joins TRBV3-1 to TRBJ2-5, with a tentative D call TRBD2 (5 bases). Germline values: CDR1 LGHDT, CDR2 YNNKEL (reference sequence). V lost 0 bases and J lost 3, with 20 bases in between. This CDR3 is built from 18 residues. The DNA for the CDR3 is TGTGCCAGCAGCCAAGATTATGTAGGTGGGAGCTACAAAGAGACCCAGTACTTC. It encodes CASSQDYVGGSYKETQYF.

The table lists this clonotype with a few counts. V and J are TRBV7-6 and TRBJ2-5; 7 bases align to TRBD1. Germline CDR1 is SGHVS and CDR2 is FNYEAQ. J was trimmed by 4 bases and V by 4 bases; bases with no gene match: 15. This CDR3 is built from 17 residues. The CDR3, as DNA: TGTGCCAGCAGCTCTCTGATGACAGGGACGAGATCAGAGACCCAGTACTTC. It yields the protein CASSSLMTGTRSETQYF.

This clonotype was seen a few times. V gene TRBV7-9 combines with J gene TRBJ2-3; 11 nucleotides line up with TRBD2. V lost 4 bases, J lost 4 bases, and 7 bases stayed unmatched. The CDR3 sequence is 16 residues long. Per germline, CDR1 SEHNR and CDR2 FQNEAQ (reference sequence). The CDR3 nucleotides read TGTGCCAGCAGCTCGCTACTAGCGGGGGAGGCAGATACGCAGTATTTT. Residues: CASSSLLAGEADTQYF.

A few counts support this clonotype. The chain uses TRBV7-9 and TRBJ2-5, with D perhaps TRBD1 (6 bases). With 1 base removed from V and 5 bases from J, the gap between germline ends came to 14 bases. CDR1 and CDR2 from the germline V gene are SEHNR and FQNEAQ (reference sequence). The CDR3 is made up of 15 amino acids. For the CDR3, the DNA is TGTGCCAGCAGCTTAGTTGGCCCCCAGGGGGAGACCCAGTACTTC. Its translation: CASSLVGPQGETQYF.

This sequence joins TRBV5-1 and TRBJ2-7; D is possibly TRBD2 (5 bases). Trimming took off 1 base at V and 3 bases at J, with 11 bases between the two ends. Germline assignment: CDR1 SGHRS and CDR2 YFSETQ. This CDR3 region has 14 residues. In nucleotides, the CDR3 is TGCGCCAGCAGCTTGACGGACGGGAACTACGAGCAGTACTTC. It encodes CASSLTDGNYEQYF.

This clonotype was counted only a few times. CDR3 nucleotide sequence: TGCGCCAGCAGCCACAGGGGCACCGGCACAGATACGCAGTATTTT. Translating gives CASSHRGTGTDTQYF. V is TRBV4-1 and J is TRBJ2-3; tentative D call: TRBD1 (6 bases). This CDR3 region has 15 residues. Germline CDR1 and CDR2: MGHRA and YSYEKL. V was pared by 3 bases and J by 1 base, with 11 bases between.

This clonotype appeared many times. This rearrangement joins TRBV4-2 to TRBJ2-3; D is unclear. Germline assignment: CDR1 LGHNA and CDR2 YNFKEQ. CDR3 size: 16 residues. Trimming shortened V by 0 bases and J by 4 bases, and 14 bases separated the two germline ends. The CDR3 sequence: CASSQDPGYVSDTQYF. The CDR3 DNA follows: TGTGCCAGCAGCCAAGATCCTGGATACGTCTCAGATACGCAGTATTTT.

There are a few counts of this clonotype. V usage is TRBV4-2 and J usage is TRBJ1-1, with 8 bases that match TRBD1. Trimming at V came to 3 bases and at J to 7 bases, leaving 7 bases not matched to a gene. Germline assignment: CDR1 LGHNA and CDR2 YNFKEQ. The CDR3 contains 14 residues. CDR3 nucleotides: TGTGCCAGCAGCCACAACAGGGGGGGCGTTGAAGCTTTCTTT. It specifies CASSHNRGGVEAFF.

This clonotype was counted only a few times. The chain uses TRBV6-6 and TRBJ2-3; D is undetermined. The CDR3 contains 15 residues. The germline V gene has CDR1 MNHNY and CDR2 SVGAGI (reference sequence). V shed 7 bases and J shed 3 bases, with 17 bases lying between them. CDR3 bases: TGTGCCAGCACCTCGGTTGTAAATAGGACAGATACGCAGTATTTT. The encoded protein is CASTSVVNRTDTQYF.

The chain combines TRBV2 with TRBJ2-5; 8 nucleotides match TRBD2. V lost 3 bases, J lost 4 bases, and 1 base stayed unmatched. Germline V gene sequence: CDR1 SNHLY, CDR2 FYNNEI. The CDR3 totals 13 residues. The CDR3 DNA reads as TGTGCCAGCAGTGATCGGGAGGGAGAGACCCAGTACTTC. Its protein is CASSDREGETQYF.

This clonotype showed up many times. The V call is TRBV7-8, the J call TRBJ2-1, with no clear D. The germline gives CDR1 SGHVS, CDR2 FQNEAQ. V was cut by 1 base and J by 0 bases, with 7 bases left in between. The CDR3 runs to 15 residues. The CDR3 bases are TGTGCCAGCAGCTTAGATCGGAGCTCCTACAATGAGCAGTTCTTC. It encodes CASSLDRSSYNEQFF.

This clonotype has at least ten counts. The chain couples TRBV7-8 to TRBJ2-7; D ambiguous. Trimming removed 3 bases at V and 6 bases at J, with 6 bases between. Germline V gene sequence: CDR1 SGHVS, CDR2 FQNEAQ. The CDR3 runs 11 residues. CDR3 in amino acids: CASSLAAEQYV. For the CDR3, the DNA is TGTGCCAGCAGCTTGGCGGCCGAGCAGTACGTC.

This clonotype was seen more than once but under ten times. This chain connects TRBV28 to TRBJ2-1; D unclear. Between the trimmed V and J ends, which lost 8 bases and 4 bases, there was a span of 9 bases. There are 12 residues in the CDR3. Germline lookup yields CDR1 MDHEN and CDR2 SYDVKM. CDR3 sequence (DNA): TGTGCCAGCCTAGGGCTTTACAATGAGCAGTTCTTC. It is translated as CASLGLYNEQFF.

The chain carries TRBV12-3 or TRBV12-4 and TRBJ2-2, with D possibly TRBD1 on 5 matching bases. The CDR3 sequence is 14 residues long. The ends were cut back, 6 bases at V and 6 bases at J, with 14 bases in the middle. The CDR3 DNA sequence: TGTGCCAGCAGCCTACTCTGGGGCCCCGGGGAGCTGTTTTTT. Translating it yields CASSLLWGPGELFF.

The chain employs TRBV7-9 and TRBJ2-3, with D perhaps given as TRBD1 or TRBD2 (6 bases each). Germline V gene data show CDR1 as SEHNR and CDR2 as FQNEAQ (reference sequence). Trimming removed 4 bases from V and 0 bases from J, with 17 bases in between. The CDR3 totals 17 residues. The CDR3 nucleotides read TGTGCCAGCAGCTCCCCCGGGGGCGGGACTAGCACAGATACGCAGTATTTT. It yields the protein CASSSPGGGTSTDTQYF.

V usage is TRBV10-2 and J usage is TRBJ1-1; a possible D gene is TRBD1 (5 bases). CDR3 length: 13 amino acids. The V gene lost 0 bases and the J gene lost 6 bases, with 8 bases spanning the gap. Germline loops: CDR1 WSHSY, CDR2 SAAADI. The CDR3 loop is CASSESRVSEAFF. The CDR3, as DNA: TGCGCCAGCAGTGAGTCCAGGGTATCTGAAGCTTTCTTT.

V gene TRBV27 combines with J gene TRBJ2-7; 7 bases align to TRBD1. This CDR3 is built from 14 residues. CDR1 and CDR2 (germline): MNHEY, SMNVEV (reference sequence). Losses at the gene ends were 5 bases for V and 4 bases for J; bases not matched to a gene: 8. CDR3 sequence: CASSPVGGRYEQYF. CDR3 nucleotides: TGTGCCAGCAGTCCCGTAGGGGGCAGGTACGAGCAGTACTTC.

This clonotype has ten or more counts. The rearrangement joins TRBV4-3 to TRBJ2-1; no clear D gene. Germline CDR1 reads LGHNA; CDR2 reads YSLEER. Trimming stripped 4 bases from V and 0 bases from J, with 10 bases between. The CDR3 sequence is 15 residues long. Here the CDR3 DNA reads TGCGCCAGCAGCCCGGAGAGGAGCTCCTACAATGAGCAGTTCTTC. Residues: CASSPERSSYNEQFF.

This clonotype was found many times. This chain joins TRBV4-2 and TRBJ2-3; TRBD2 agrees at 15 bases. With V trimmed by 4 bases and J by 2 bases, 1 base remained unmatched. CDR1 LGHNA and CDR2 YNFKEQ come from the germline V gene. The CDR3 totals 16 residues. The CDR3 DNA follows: TGTGCCAGCAGCCGGACTAGCGGGGGGGCCACAGATACGCAGTATTTT. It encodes CASSRTSGGATDTQYF.

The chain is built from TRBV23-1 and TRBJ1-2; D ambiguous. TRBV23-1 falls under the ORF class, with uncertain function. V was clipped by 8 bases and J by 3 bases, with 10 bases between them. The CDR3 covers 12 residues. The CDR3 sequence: CASYPQDYGYTF. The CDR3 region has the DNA TGCGCCAGCTACCCCCAAGACTATGGCTACACCTTC.

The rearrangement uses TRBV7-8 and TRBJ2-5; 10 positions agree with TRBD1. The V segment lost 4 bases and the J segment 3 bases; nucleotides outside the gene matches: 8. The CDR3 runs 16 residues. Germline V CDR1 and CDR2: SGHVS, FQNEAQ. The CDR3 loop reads CASSYGQGGREETQYF. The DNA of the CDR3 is TGTGCCAGCAGCTATGGACAGGGGGGTAGGGAAGAGACCCAGTACTTC.

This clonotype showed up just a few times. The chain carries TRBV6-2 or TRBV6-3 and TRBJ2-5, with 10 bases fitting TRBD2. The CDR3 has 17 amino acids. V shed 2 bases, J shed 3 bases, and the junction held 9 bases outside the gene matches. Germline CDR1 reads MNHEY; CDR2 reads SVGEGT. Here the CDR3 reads CASSYDDVAGGEETQYF. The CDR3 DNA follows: TGTGCCAGCAGTTACGACGACGTAGCGGGGGGAGAAGAGACCCAGTACTTC.

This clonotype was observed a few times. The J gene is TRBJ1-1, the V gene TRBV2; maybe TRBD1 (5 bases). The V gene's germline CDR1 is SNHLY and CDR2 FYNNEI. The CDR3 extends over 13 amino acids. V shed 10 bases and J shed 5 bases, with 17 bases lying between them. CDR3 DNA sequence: TGTGCCACCCCCCGGGGCGTCGGGACTGAAGCTTTCTTT. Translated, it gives CATPRGVGTEAFF.